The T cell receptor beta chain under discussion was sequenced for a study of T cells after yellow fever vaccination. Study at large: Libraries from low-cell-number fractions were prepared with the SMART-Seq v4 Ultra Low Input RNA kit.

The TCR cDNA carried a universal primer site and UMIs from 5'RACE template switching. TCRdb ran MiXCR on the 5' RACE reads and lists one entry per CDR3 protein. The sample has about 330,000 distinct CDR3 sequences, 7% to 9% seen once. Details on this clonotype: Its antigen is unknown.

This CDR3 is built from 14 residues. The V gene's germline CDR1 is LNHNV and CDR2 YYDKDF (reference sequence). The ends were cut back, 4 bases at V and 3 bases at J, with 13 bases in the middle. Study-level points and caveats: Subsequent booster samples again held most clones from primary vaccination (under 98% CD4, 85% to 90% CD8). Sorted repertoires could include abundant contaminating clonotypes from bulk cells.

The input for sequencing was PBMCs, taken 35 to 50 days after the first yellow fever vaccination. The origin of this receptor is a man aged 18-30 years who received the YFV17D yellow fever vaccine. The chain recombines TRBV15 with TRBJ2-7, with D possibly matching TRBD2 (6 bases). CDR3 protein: CATSTTGGSYEQYF. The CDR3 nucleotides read TGTGCCACCAGCACAACCGGAGGGAGCTACGAGCAGTACTTC.